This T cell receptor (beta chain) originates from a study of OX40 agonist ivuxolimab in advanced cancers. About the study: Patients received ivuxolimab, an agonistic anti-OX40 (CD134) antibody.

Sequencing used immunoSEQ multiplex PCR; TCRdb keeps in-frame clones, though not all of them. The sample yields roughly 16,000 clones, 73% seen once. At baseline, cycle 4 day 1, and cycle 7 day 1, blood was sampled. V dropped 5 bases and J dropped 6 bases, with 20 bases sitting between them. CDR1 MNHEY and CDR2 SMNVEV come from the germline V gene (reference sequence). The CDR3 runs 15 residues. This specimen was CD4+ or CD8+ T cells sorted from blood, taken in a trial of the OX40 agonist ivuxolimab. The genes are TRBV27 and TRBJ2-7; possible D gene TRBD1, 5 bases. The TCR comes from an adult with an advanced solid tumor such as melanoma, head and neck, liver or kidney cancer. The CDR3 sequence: CASSIGPSGRPEQYF. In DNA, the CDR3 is TGTGCCAGCAGTATTGGACCCTCAGGGCGACCCGAGCAGTACTTC.